The rows below give T cell receptor beta chains drawn from one sample of a study of technical replicates of blood from four donors. Profiling relied on immunoSEQ multiplex PCR, and the TCRdb table lists in-frame clones only, not all of them. The sample consists of tens of thousands of clones, 95% of them appearing once. Sequencing was performed on T cells isolated from PBMCs. The origin of the receptors is a human donor in good health. Both conserved end residues are part of each CDR3. D genes are given only for firm matches. Where a row states a size, it is once, few, many or the class of an expanded clone; other rows omit it.

. TRBJ1-1 TRBV7-6 . TGTGCCAGCAGCTCCGCAAACCGCCCGGTTGAAGCTTTCTTT CASSSANRPVEAFF
TRBD2 TRBJ2-1 TRBV19 . TGTGCCAGTAGTGAAAGACTAGCGGGGCACCTTTTTAATGAGCAGTTCTTC CASSERLAGHLFNEQFF
TRBD1 TRBJ1-1 TRBV18 . TGTGCCAGCTCACGAGGGACGAGGGGGCCGAACACTGAAGCTTTCTTT CASSRGTRGPNTEAFF
. TRBJ1-4 TRBV30 . TGTGCCTGGAGAGGTGCGGGAAATGAAAAACTGTTTTTT CAWRGAGNEKLFF
TRBD1 TRBJ1-6 TRBV13 . TGTGCCAGCAGCCCCCGGACAGGGGATTCACCCCTCCACTTT CASSPRTGDSPLHF
. TRBJ1-2 TRBV28 . TGTGCCAGCAGAACCCGGGACTTGGGTGGTTATGGCTACACCTTC CASRTRDLGGYGYTF
. TRBJ1-2 TRBV10-3 . TGTGCCATCAGTGAGAGGTCTAGGGAGATTAACTATGGCTACACCTTC CAISERSREINYGYTF
TRBD1 TRBJ1-1 TRBV2 . TGTGCCAACCAGAAAGCGGCAGGGGGCGAGGTGAACACTGAAGCTTTCTTT CANQKAAGGEVNTEAFF
. TRBJ1-5 TRBV21-1 . TGTGCCAGCAGCAAAGACCAGGGCGCGGGGGGCAATCAGCCCCAGCATTTT CASSKDQGAGGNQPQHF
. TRBJ2-7 TRBV11-2 . TGTGCCAGCAGGCTATCCTACGAGCAGTACTTC CASRLSYEQYF
. TRBJ1-1 TRBV6-1 once TGTGCCAGCAGTGACTTCCAGGGCGTGGGAGCTTTCTTT CASSDFQGVGAFF
TRBD1 TRBJ1-4 TRBV5-1 . TGCGCCAGCAGCCTGAACAGGGGGCGAGACGAAAAACTGTTTTTT CASSLNRGRDEKLFF
TRBD2 TRBJ2-7 TRBV6-5 once TGTGCCAGCAGTTACAGCCCCAGGACTAGCACCTACGAGCAGTACTTC CASSYSPRTSTYEQYF
. TRBJ2-1 TRBV14 . TGTGCCAGCAGGGAGGACCGCTACAATGAGCAGTTCTTC CASREDRYNEQFF
TRBD2 TRBJ2-1 TRBV5-1 . TGCGCCAGCAGCTTGGCTCTAGCGGGGGGAATAATTTCCAATGAGCAGTTCTTC CASSLALAGGIISNEQFF
. TRBJ2-1 TRBV2 . TGTGCCAGCAGTGCTCGACAAGGGGGAGACAATGAGCAGTTCTTC CASSARQGGDNEQFF
. TRBJ2-1 TRBV6-6 . TGTGCCAGCTCCCCCAGGGAGGCGGGGTCGGGGAATGAGCAGTTCTTC CASSPREAGSGNEQFF
. TRBJ2-3 TRBV2 . TGTGCCAGCAGGGCCTGGGGAGTTTTGAGGGATACGCAGTATTTT CASRAWGVLRDTQYF